Shown below are 28 T cell receptor beta chains from a single sample sequenced in a study of low-dose radiotherapy and immunotherapy resistance in tumors. Gene-specific TRAV and TRBV primers were used for first-strand cDNA, covering alpha and beta chains. The authors amplified TCRs for 15 to 25 PCR cycles with a constant-region primer and a V-primer adapter. TCRdb analysed the reads with MiXCR anew, one entry per CDR3 protein. The top ten hold roughly 13% of the sample, which has approximately 91,000 distinct CDR3 sequences, 20% to 25% seen once. Time point described: after trial treatment. Described treatment: LDRT plus nivolumab, ipilimumab, low-dose cyclophosphamide and aspirin (RACIN trial). Sequenced here: PBMCs, sampled after low-dose radiotherapy plus immunotherapy. These TCRs come from a female donor with ovarian cancer.

The table lists this clonotype with many counts. The J gene is TRBJ2-1, the V gene TRBV7-2; no firm D call. V was pared by 1 base and J by 5 bases, with 18 bases between. The CDR3 is 17 amino acids. The germline V gene encodes CDR1 SGHTA and CDR2 FQGNSA. The CDR3 DNA reads as TGTGCCAGCAGCTTAGTCGGGCCAGGCGCACCTAACAATGAGCAGTTCTTC. Amino acids: CASSLVGPGAPNNEQFF.

This clonotype was seen many times. The chain carries TRBV18 and TRBJ1-1, with a weak D call TRBD1 (5 bases). Germline V gene sequence: CDR1 KGHSH, CDR2 LQKENI. This CDR3 region has 14 residues. Trimming took 3 bases from V and 3 from J, leaving 11 bases between them. As DNA, the CDR3 is TGTGCCAGCTCACCCACAGGCGGGGACACTGAAGCTTTCTTT. This encodes CASSPTGGDTEAFF.

This clonotype has a count of ten or more. The chain combines TRBV27 with TRBJ1-6; 8 nucleotides align to TRBD1. V dropped 5 bases and J dropped 5; count of bases not matched to a gene: 20. This CDR3 is 20 amino acids long. Germline V gene data show CDR1 as MNHEY and CDR2 as SMNVEV (reference sequence). DNA for the CDR3: TGTGCCAGCAGTCCAGGACAGGGATACCAATCAGGAACCAATAATTCACCCCTCCACTTT. Translated: CASSPGQGYQSGTNNSPLHF.

The J gene is TRBJ1-3, the V gene TRBV6-2 or TRBV6-3, with unresolved D. The CDR3 contains 15 residues. The germline CDR1 and CDR2 sequences are MNHEY and SVGEGT. V was trimmed by 5 bases and J by 0 bases, leaving 11 bases between them. The CDR3 region is CASSEGRHSGNTIYF. CDR3 bases: TGTGCCAGCAGTGAAGGCCGCCACTCTGGAAACACCATATATTTT.

At least ten counts were recorded for this clonotype. The chain combines TRBV5-1 with TRBJ2-2; the match to TRBD1 covers 7 bases. CDR3 size: 15 residues. J lost 0 bases, V lost 7 bases, and 6 bases had no gene match. Germline V gene lookup returns CDR1 SGHRS and CDR2 YFSETQ. In DNA form, the CDR3 reads TGCGCCAGCCGGCGGACAGGATCGAACACCGGGGAGCTGTTTTTT. Residues: CASRRTGSNTGELFF.

This clonotype was recorded many times. Here the CDR3 reads CASSAGGGVYGYTF. The CDR3 nucleotides are TGTGCCAGCAGCGCTGGAGGGGGCGTCTATGGCTACACCTTC. The rearrangement joins TRBV3-1 to TRBJ1-2; 7 nucleotides line up with TRBD1. CDR3 length: 14 amino acids. V shed 5 bases, J shed 4 bases, and the junction held 7 bases outside the gene matches. Per the germline V gene, CDR1 is LGHDT and CDR2 is YNNKEL (reference sequence). Full variable domain (rest looked up from reference TRBV3-1 and TRBJ1-2): DTAVSQTPKYLVTQMGNDKSIKCEQNLGHDTMYWYKQDSKKFLKIMFSYNNKELIINETVPNRFSPKSPDKAHLNLHINSLELGDSAVYFCASSAGGGVYGYTFGSGTRLTVV.

This clonotype has ten or more counts. The rearrangement joins TRBV28 to TRBJ1-1; weak D call: TRBD1 (6 bases). Germline CDR1 MDHEN, CDR2 SYDVKM. The CDR3 runs to 17 residues. V was trimmed by 4 bases and J by 1 base, leaving 19 bases between them. CDR3 amino acids: CASSSNLWTEPNTEAFF. CDR3 bases: TGTGCCAGCAGTTCCAATTTATGGACAGAGCCGAACACTGAAGCTTTCTTT.

This chain links TRBV28 with TRBJ2-7, with 7 nucleotides matching TRBD1. J lost 6 bases, V lost 10 bases, and 12 bases had no gene match. The CDR3 extends over 13 amino acids. Germline V gene sequence: CDR1 MDHEN, CDR2 SYDVKM. In DNA, the CDR3 is TGTGCCACCCTAAGGGTCGCAGGGGGCGAGCAGTACTTC. It is translated as CATLRVAGGEQYF.

This clonotype has ten or more counts. The CDR3 bases are TGTGCCAGTAGGGATCCGGGACTAGCGGTATCCAATGAGCAGTTCTTC. Translation: CASRDPGLAVSNEQFF. The chain recombines TRBV19 with TRBJ2-1; TRBD2 matches 11 bases. This CDR3 has 16 amino acids. Germline CDR1 reads LNHDA; CDR2 reads SQIVND (reference sequence). Trimming took 6 bases from V and 6 from J; bases not matched to a gene: 10.

This clonotype was recorded at least ten times. The rearrangement joins TRBV6-5 to TRBJ2-1, with D maybe TRBD2 (7 bases). The CDR3 loop spans 14 amino acids. V shed 5 bases and J shed 6 bases, with 14 bases lying between them. Germline V gives CDR1 MNHEY, CDR2 SVGAGI. The CDR3 DNA reads TGTGCCAGCAGTCGTGGGGGGGGCCTCAATGAGCAGTTCTTC. As protein: CASSRGGGLNEQFF.

This clonotype was counted many times. V is TRBV20-1 and J is TRBJ2-4, with 7 positions matching TRBD1. This CDR3 is 15 amino acids long. The V segment lost 3 bases and the J segment 0 bases; nucleotides outside the gene matches: 5. CDR1 DFQATT and CDR2 SNEGSKA come from the germline V gene (reference sequence). The CDR3 coding sequence is TGCAGTGCTAGCCAGGGGGTCGTAGCCAAAAACATTCAGTACTTC. Translation gives CSASQGVVAKNIQYF.

Regarding this clonotype: The DNA is omitted, as the CDR3 cannot be located on it reliably, and the CDR3 follows TCRdb's listing. The chain couples TRBV6-2 or TRBV6-3 to TRBJ2-2; the table gives TRBD1 as D, unverified against the DNA. Germline values: CDR1 MNHEY, CDR2 SVGEGT. The CDR3 length equals 17 residues, ends included. The CDR3 spells CASSYRTPANTGELFFF.

This CDR3 is CASSEIGTSGRETQYF. The CDR3 DNA follows: TGTGCCAGCAGTGAGATTGGGACTAGCGGGAGAGAGACCCAGTACTTC. V usage is TRBV6-1 and J usage is TRBJ2-5; 14 bases align to TRBD2. CDR1 and CDR2 (germline): MNHNS, SASEGT. The ends lost 3 bases at V and 4 bases at J; junction bases unmatched: 4. CDR3 size: 16 residues.

This clonotype was detected ten times or more. V is TRBV4-1 and J is TRBJ2-3; tentative D call: TRBD2 (6 bases). The V end lost 0 bases, the J end lost 1 base, and 14 bases lay between the germline ends. The CDR3 runs 17 residues. Germline-derived CDR1 and CDR2 are MGHRA and YSYEKL. CDR3 region: CASSQDGASDRTDTQYF. CDR3 nucleotide sequence: TGCGCCAGCAGCCAAGACGGGGCTAGCGACCGCACAGATACGCAGTATTTT.

This clonotype was picked up many times. CDR3 amino acids: CASSLSRGGTGYNEQFF. In nucleotides, the CDR3 is TGTGCCAGCAGTCTTTCTAGGGGCGGGACAGGCTACAATGAGCAGTTCTTC. The chain has TRBV12-3 or TRBV12-4 and TRBJ2-1, with 8 bases aligning to TRBD1. The CDR3 is 17 amino acids. J lost 3 bases, V lost 5 bases, and 12 bases had no gene match.

In this sample, this clonotype turned up many times. The gene calls are TRBV7-3 and TRBJ1-2, with D possibly matching TRBD1 (6 bases). This CDR3 contains 13 residues. The V end was cut by 10 bases, the J end by 6 bases, with 18 bases between. Germline CDR1 and CDR2: SGHTA and FQGTGA. This CDR3 is CATSGGAGDGYTF. The CDR3 DNA is TGTGCCACCTCGGGGGGCGCGGGTGATGGCTACACCTTC.

The table lists this clonotype with many counts. This sequence joins TRBV5-6 and TRBJ2-5; 13 bases agree with TRBD2. V shed 4 bases, J shed 7 bases, and the junction held 10 bases outside the gene matches. Germline CDR1 and CDR2: SGHDT and YYEEEE. The CDR3 spans 16 residues. This CDR3 reads CASSRITSGGASTQYF. In nucleotides, the CDR3 is TGTGCCAGCAGCCGTATTACTAGCGGGGGGGCCTCGACCCAGTACTTC.

This clonotype was seen many times. The chain joins TRBV14 to TRBJ2-2; no definite D call. The germline V gene has CDR1 SGHDN and CDR2 FVKESK. There are 14 residues in the CDR3. Trimming removed 3 bases at V and 2 bases at J, with 7 bases between. The CDR3 region is CASSQGFNTGELFF. In DNA form, the CDR3 reads TGTGCCAGCAGCCAGGGGTTCAACACCGGGGAGCTGTTTTTT.

This clonotype was counted at least ten times. The genes are TRBV20-1 and TRBJ2-1; 14 positions match TRBD2. V shed 3 bases and J 8 bases; nucleotides not matched to a gene: 12. The CDR3 runs to 17 residues. Germline V lookup: CDR1 DFQATT, CDR2 SNEGSKA (reference sequence). Written as DNA, the CDR3 is TGCAGTGCTAGGGAGCGACTAGCGGGGGGGCCCGTCTATGAGCAGTTCTTC. Translation: CSARERLAGGPVYEQFF.

This clonotype has at least ten counts. The chain combines TRBV20-1 with TRBJ2-7, with 9 bases aligning to TRBD2. Unmatched junction bases numbered 12, after V lost 6 bases and J lost 6 bases. Germline values: CDR1 DFQATT, CDR2 SNEGSKA (reference sequence). The CDR3 runs 14 residues. The CDR3 nucleotides are TGCAGTGCGAGTAGGCGGGAGGGCCCCTCCGAGCAGTACTTC. Translating it yields CSASRREGPSEQYF.

Many counts were recorded for this clonotype. The chain links TRBV7-8 to TRBJ1-6, with a tentative D call TRBD1 (5 bases). There are 19 residues in the CDR3. Trimming took off 5 bases at V and 0 bases at J, with 20 bases between the two ends. Germline lookup yields CDR1 SGHVS and CDR2 FQNEAQ. CDR3 DNA: TGTGCCAGCAGCCCATTCGGGGGGACTGGGAGCTCCTATAATTCACCCCTCCACTTT. It translates to CASSPFGGTGSSYNSPLHF. Full variable domain (outside the CDR3, taken from reference TRBV7-8 and TRBJ1-6): GAGVSQSPRYKVAKRGQDVALRCDPISGHVSLFWYQQALGQGPEFLTYFQNEAQLDKSGLPSDRFFAERPEGSVSTLKIQRTQQEDSAVYLCASSPFGGTGSSYNSPLHFGNGTRLTVT.

This clonotype was seen repeatedly, ten times or more. The chain uses TRBV6-2 or TRBV6-3 and TRBJ2-2, with 7 positions matching TRBD1. Germline V gene lookup returns CDR1 MNHEY and CDR2 SVGEGT. V was clipped by 5 bases and J by 0 bases; unmatched bases: 3. CDR3 size: 15 residues. CDR3 bases: TGTGCCAGCAGTAGGGGGCAGGCGAACACCGGGGAGCTGTTTTTT. Translating it yields CASSRGQANTGELFF.

In this sample, this clonotype turned up many times. This chain links TRBV12-3 or TRBV12-4 with TRBJ1-5; 8 positions agree with TRBD1. V lost 2 bases, J lost 3 bases, and 3 bases stayed unmatched. The CDR3 loop spans 15 amino acids. CDR3 nucleotides: TGTGCCAGCAGTTTATGGGGACAGGACAATCAGCCCCAGCATTTT. Translating gives CASSLWGQDNQPQHF.

This clonotype was seen ten or more times. The rearrangement links TRBV30 to TRBJ1-1, with D possibly being TRBD1 (6 bases). Trimming pared 3 bases from V and 5 bases from J, leaving 10 bases between. The CDR3 loop spans 12 amino acids. Germline V lookup: CDR1 GTSNPN, CDR2 SVGIG (reference sequence). CDR3 amino acids: CAWSEGQTEAFF. Written as DNA, the CDR3 is TGTGCCTGGAGCGAGGGACAAACTGAAGCTTTCTTT. Drawing the rest from reference TRBV30 and TRBJ1-1, the complete variable domain is SQTIHQWPATLVQPVGSPLSLECTVEGTSNPNLYWYRQAAGRGLQLLFYSVGIGQISSEVPQNLSASRPQDRQFILSSKKLLLSDSGFYLCAWSEGQTEAFFGQGTRLTVV.

This clonotype occurred many times. V gene TRBV20-1 combines with J gene TRBJ2-1; 9 nucleotides match TRBD2. From germline, CDR1 is DFQATT and CDR2 SNEGSKA (reference sequence). V lost 3 bases to trimming and J lost 4 bases; unmatched junction nucleotides: 10. The CDR3 has 16 residues. The CDR3 protein is CSARLSGGPGYNEQFF. The DNA for the CDR3 is TGCAGTGCTAGGCTCAGCGGGGGGCCGGGGTACAATGAGCAGTTCTTC.

This clonotype was seen many times. The chain joins TRBV11-1 to TRBJ2-2; 10 bases are a match to TRBD1. CDR1 is SGHAT, CDR2 FQDESV, per germline (reference sequence). The CDR3 is 15 amino acids. The V and J ends lost 5 bases and 5 bases, in that order; junction bases with no gene match: 5. The CDR3 spells CASSPGTGETGELFF. In DNA, the CDR3 is TGTGCCAGCAGCCCAGGGACAGGGGAAACCGGGGAGCTGTTTTTT.

A few counts support this clonotype. The genes are TRBV7-3 and TRBJ2-3, with D perhaps TRBD2 (5 bases). Germline V gene lookup returns CDR1 SGHTA and CDR2 FQGTGA. CDR3 size: 12 residues. The V end was cut by 5 bases, the J end by 9 bases, with 12 bases between. Here the CDR3 DNA reads TGTGCCAGCAGCCCAGACGGAGGCACGCAGTATTTT. Residues: CASSPDGGTQYF. The whole variable domain, remainder taken from reference TRBV7-3 and TRBJ2-3, is GAGVSQTPSNKVTEKGKYVELRCDPISGHTALYWYRQSLGQGPEFLIYFQGTGAADDSGLPNDRFFAVRPEGSVSTLKIQRTERGDSAVYLCASSPDGGTQYFGPGTRLTVL.

At least ten counts were recorded for this clonotype. The CDR3 region is CASSIGGAITDTQYF. In DNA form, the CDR3 reads TGTGCCAGTAGTATTGGCGGGGCGATCACAGATACGCAGTATTTT. The chain has TRBV19 and TRBJ2-3; TRBD2 might be the D (6 bases). The CDR3 runs to 15 residues. Germline CDR1 and CDR2: LNHDA and SQIVND (reference sequence). Trimming pared 3 bases from V and 2 bases from J, leaving 12 bases between.